These 5 T cell receptor beta chains share one sample of origin, sequenced in a study of control samples from healthy donors and cancer patients. Measured with immunoSEQ multiplex PCR; TCRdb has only the in-frame clones, and not every one. The sample has about 410,000 clones; more than 80% are singletons. The specimen was PBMCs. The receptors originated from a man in his forties with head and neck cancer.

This sequence joins TRBV29-1 and TRBJ1-1; D unclear. Germline loops: CDR1 SQVTM, CDR2 ANQGSEA. The CDR3 is 15 amino acids. The V end was cut by 5 bases, the J end by 3 bases, with 19 bases between. CDR3 sequence reads: CSVRLSGVGDTEAFF. CDR3 coding DNA: TGCAGCGTTCGGTTAAGTGGTGTCGGCGACACTGAAGCTTTCTTT.

The chain combines TRBV12-3 or TRBV12-4 with TRBJ1-3; D gene ambiguous. This CDR3 region has 13 residues. Trimming took off 2 bases at V and 7 bases at J, with 9 bases between the two ends. CDR3 coding DNA: TGTGCCAGCAGTTTATCTGGTAGGAACACCATATATTTT. Protein: CASSLSGRNTIYF.

A single count supports this clone. The V gene is TRBV30, the J gene TRBJ2-2, with a possible D match to TRBD1 (5 bases). Germline V lookup: CDR1 GTSNPN, CDR2 SVGIG (reference sequence). There are 17 residues in the CDR3. V lost 5 bases, J lost 0 bases, and 19 bases lay in between. The CDR3 DNA is TGTGCCTGGGAGGTCACAGGCCCGACGGCGAACACCGGGGAGCTGTTTTTT. Residues: CAWEVTGPTANTGELFF.

V and J are TRBV11-2 and TRBJ2-7; D is possibly TRBD1 or TRBD2 (5 bases each). V lost 0 bases to trimming and J lost 2 bases, with 20 bases between them. Germline CDR1 SGHAT, CDR2 FQNNGV. The CDR3 covers 18 residues. The CDR3 spells CASSLDLGKRGRPYEQYF. The CDR3 DNA is TGTGCCAGCAGCTTAGATCTTGGAAAGAGGGGACGACCCTACGAGCAGTACTTC. Drawing the rest from reference TRBV11-2 and TRBJ2-7, the complete variable domain is EAGVAQSPRYKIIEKRQSVAFWCNPISGHATLYWYQQILGQGPKLLIQFQNNGVVDDSQLPKDRFSAERLKGVDSTLKIQPAKLEDSAVYLCASSLDLGKRGRPYEQYFGPGTRLTVT.

V is TRBV5-1 and J is TRBJ2-7, with D perhaps TRBD1 (5 bases). CDR1 and CDR2 from the germline V gene are SGHRS and YFSETQ. V was cut by 0 bases and J by 7 bases, with 17 bases left in between. The CDR3 spans 15 residues. The CDR3: CASSLVQGGRVEQYF. In DNA, the CDR3 is TGCGCCAGCAGCTTGGTTCAGGGTGGGCGCGTGGAGCAGTACTTC.